This T cell receptor beta chain appears in the sequencing data of a study of T cell changes during pregnancy in multiple sclerosis. The V end was cut by 2 bases, the J end by 0 bases, with 7 bases between. The CDR3 is 14 amino acids. Looked up from germline, CDR1 is MGHDK and CDR2 is SYGVNS. Sequencing used immunoSEQ multiplex PCR; TCRdb keeps in-frame clones, though not all of them. The sample carries 100,000 or so clones, over 85% recorded once. The sequencing here drew on peripheral blood, taken in the second trimester of pregnancy. The source is a female donor with multiple sclerosis, enrolled in a pregnancy study. The rearrangement links TRBV25-1 to TRBJ1-2; no clear D. The CDR3 region is CASSERTANYGYTF. The CDR3 DNA reads as TGTGCCAGCAGTGAAAGGACTGCTAACTATGGCTACACCTTC.